This section outlines one T cell receptor beta chain sequence together with its context. This entry comes from a study of blood T cell repertoires in COVID-19. Overall study: T cells, B-cell-depleted T cells, or PBMCs provided the cDNA or gDNA that served as material.

Germline V gene sequence: CDR1 SGHTA, CDR2 FQGNSA. The CDR3 extends over 15 amino acids. V was shortened by 2 bases and J by 6 bases, with 14 bases between the two germline ends. This table comes from immunoSEQ multiplex PCR, and its TCRdb copy is limited to in-frame clones, with some not included. The top ten hold less than 45% of the sample, which has more than 95,000 clones, around 86% seen once. Source material: peripheral blood. The rearrangement links TRBV7-2 to TRBJ2-1; perhaps TRBD2 as D (6 bases). The TCR was taken from an elderly man with acute or convalescent COVID-19. CDR3 nucleotide sequence: TGTGCCAGCAGCTTAATTCGGTTGGGGGGCAATGAGCAGTTCTTC. Encoded protein: CASSLIRLGGNEQFF.